These T cell receptor beta chains were read from a single sample in a study of OX40 agonist ivuxolimab in advanced cancers. The method was immunoSEQ multiplex PCR; TCRdb's version includes in-frame clones alone and lacks a portion of them. This table holds some 140,000 clones, about nine tenths found once. Sequences were derived from CD4+ or CD8+ T cells sorted from blood, sampled in a trial of the OX40 agonist ivuxolimab. Source of these receptors: an adult with an advanced solid tumor such as melanoma, head and neck, liver or kidney cancer. The CDR3 runs from the conserved cysteine through the conserved F or W. D genes are given only for firm matches. Clone size is shown for a subset of rows, as once, few, many or a class of expanded clone.

j_call,clone_size,d_call,v_call,cdr3_aa,cdr3_nt
TRBJ1-4,-,TRBD1,TRBV27,CASSPRQGTNEKLFF,TGTGCCAGCAGTCCGCGACAGGGAACTAATGAAAAACTGTTTTTT
TRBJ2-3,-,TRBD1,TRBV2,CASSRTGAGGTDTQYF,TGTGCCAGCAGCCGGACAGGGGCCGGGGGGACAGATACGCAGTATTTT
TRBJ2-1,few,TRBD2,TRBV9,CASSVAALAGEQFF,TGTGCCAGCAGCGTAGCCGCACTAGCGGGGGAGCAGTTCTTC
TRBJ2-3,-,-,TRBV28,CASSLDDTQYF,TGTGCCAGCAGTTTAGACGATACGCAGTATTTT
TRBJ1-2,-,TRBD1,TRBV27,CASRGQANYGYTF,TGTGCCAGCAGGGGACAGGCTAACTATGGCTACACCTTC
TRBJ2-5,-,-,TRBV5-1,CASRGQETQYF,TGCGCCAGCAGGGGTCAAGAGACCCAGTACTTC
TRBJ2-5,-,-,TRBV9,CASSVGSGGHQETQYF,TGTGCCAGCAGCGTGGGGAGTGGTGGACACCAAGAGACCCAGTACTTC
TRBJ1-4,-,-,TRBV29-1,CSVSGIMGEKLFF,TGCAGCGTTTCAGGGATTATGGGTGAAAAACTGTTTTTT
TRBJ1-2,few,-,TRBV25-1,CASRTDTNYGYTF,TGTGCCAGCAGGACCGATACTAACTATGGCTACACCTTC
TRBJ1-1,-,TRBD1,TRBV28,CASSSQQGARNTEAFF,TGTGCCAGCAGTTCACAACAGGGGGCGCGGAACACTGAAGCTTTCTTT
TRBJ1-1,few,-,TRBV6-6,CASSYLDPTEAFF,TGTGCCAGCAGTTATTTAGACCCCACTGAAGCTTTCTTT
TRBJ1-4,-,-,TRBV21-1,CASRIGRGNPEKLFF,TGTGCCAGCAGAATCGGTAGGGGAAATCCTGAAAAACTGTTTTTT
TRBJ2-3,-,TRBD1,TRBV28,CASRPTGVADTQYF,TGTGCCAGCAGACCGACAGGGGTCGCAGATACGCAGTATTTT
TRBJ2-5,-,TRBD2,TRBV5-1,CASSFSTSGTQYF,TGCGCCAGCAGCTTTTCGACTAGCGGGACCCAGTACTTC
TRBJ2-7,few,-,TRBV5-6,CASSPGQRTYEQYF,TGTGCCAGCAGCCCCGGACAGCGTACCTACGAGCAGTACTTC
TRBJ2-3,-,TRBD2,TRBV7-2,CASSFGGRGSGDTQYF,TGTGCCAGCAGCTTCGGCGGGAGGGGGTCAGGAGATACGCAGTATTTT
TRBJ1-4,once,-,TRBV19,CASSIYSPDASKLFF,TGTGCCAGTAGTATTTATTCCCCGGACGCAAGCAAACTGTTTTTT
TRBJ2-6,once,-,TRBV19,CASSPSLITSGANVLTF,TGTGCCAGTAGTCCCTCACTGATAACCTCTGGGGCCAACGTCCTGACTTTC
TRBJ2-1,-,-,TRBV9,CASSVEDFRLNNEQFF,TGTGCCAGCAGCGTAGAAGATTTTCGCCTAAACAATGAGCAGTTCTTC
TRBJ1-2,once,-,TRBV14,CASSQYGGEGYTF,TGTGCCAGCAGCCAGTATGGGGGCGAAGGCTACACCTTC
TRBJ1-1,once,TRBD1,TRBV18,CASSPDRARAEAFF,TGTGCCAGCTCACCAGACAGGGCTCGGGCTGAAGCTTTCTTT
TRBJ2-5,-,-,TRBV5-1,CASSFGGGETQYF,TGCGCCAGCAGCTTTGGGGGCGGAGAGACCCAGTACTTC
TRBJ2-2,-,TRBD1,TRBV6-1,CASSRGQGVHGELFF,TGTGCCAGCAGTCGGGGACAGGGGGTTCACGGGGAGCTGTTTTTT
TRBJ1-1,-,TRBD1,TRBV6-1,CAVNKYQGANTEAFF,TGTGCCGTCAACAAGTACCAGGGGGCGAACACTGAAGCTTTCTTT
TRBJ1-2,-,TRBD1,TRBV9,CASSPRTGGVEGYTF,TGTGCCAGCAGCCCGAGAACAGGGGGGGTCGAAGGCTACACCTTC
TRBJ2-5,-,TRBD1,TRBV30,CAWSVLRQGARETQYF,TGTGCCTGGAGTGTACTGAGACAGGGGGCCCGAGAGACCCAGTACTTC
TRBJ1-2,once,-,TRBV2,CASSGTGISGYTF,TGTGCCAGCAGTGGAACAGGGATCTCTGGCTACACCTTC
TRBJ2-7,-,TRBD1,TRBV18,CASSPLQGAEQYF,TGTGCCAGCTCACCATTACAGGGGGCGGAACAGTACTTC
TRBJ2-7,-,-,TRBV28,CASSLMGATYEQYF,TGTGCCAGCAGTTTAATGGGGGCCACCTACGAGCAGTACTTC
TRBJ2-2,-,-,TRBV10-1,CASSETGSATGELFF,TGCGCCAGCAGTGAAACGGGATCGGCCACCGGGGAGCTGTTTTTT
TRBJ2-6,-,TRBD2,TRBV4-2,CASSQDPAGGAGANVLTF,TGTGCCAGCAGCCAAGATCCAGCGGGAGGGGCTGGGGCCAACGTCCTGACTTTC
TRBJ2-1,-,-,TRBV11-3,CASSLSRGGNEQFF,TGTGCCAGCAGCTTATCCAGGGGGGGTAATGAGCAGTTCTTC
TRBJ2-7,-,TRBD1,TRBV5-1,CASSPVGTGLTYEQYF,TGCGCCAGCAGCCCCGTCGGGACAGGCCTTACCTACGAGCAGTACTTC
TRBJ1-1,-,TRBD1,TRBV7-9,CASSPGTDEVKAFF,TGTGCCAGCAGCCCGGGGACAGATGAGGTCAAAGCTTTCTTT
TRBJ1-4,-,-,TRBV6-5,CASSRRENNEKLFF,TGTGCCAGCAGCCGAAGGGAGAACAATGAAAAACTGTTTTTT
TRBJ2-3,-,-,TRBV9,CASSVFSGVGTDTQYF,TGTGCCAGCAGCGTTTTCTCGGGAGTGGGCACAGATACGCAGTATTTT
TRBJ1-2,-,-,TRBV28,CATIRDSGYTF,TGTGCCACTATCCGGGACTCCGGCTACACCTTC
TRBJ1-4,-,-,TRBV5-1,CASSSGRTTNEKLFF,TGCGCCAGCAGCTCAGGGCGCACAACTAATGAAAAACTGTTTTTT
TRBJ2-2,once,-,TRBV28,CASSTLTGELFF,TGTGCCAGCAGTACTCTCACCGGGGAGCTGTTTTTT
TRBJ1-5,few,-,TRBV28,CASTQWGPQHF,TGTGCCAGCACACAATGGGGGCCCCAGCATTTT
TRBJ2-7,-,TRBD2,TRBV5-4,CASSLGRDFVYEQYF,TGTGCCAGCAGCTTAGGGAGGGACTTCGTCTACGAGCAGTACTTC
TRBJ1-6,-,TRBD1,TRBV18,CASSPGQGESPLHF,TGTGCCAGCTCCCCGGGACAGGGTGAATCACCCCTCCACTTT
TRBJ1-4,-,-,TRBV18,CASSLNRAGNEKLFF,TGTGCCAGCTCTCTCAACAGGGCTGGAAATGAAAAACTGTTTTTT
TRBJ2-1,-,TRBD2,TRBV18,CASSPRTSGGNNEQFF,TGTGCCAGCTCACCACGGACTAGCGGGGGCAACAATGAGCAGTTCTTC
TRBJ1-5,once,-,TRBV19,CASSLWEGGSNQPQHF,TGTGCCAGTAGTCTATGGGAGGGGGGCAGCAATCAGCCCCAGCATTTT